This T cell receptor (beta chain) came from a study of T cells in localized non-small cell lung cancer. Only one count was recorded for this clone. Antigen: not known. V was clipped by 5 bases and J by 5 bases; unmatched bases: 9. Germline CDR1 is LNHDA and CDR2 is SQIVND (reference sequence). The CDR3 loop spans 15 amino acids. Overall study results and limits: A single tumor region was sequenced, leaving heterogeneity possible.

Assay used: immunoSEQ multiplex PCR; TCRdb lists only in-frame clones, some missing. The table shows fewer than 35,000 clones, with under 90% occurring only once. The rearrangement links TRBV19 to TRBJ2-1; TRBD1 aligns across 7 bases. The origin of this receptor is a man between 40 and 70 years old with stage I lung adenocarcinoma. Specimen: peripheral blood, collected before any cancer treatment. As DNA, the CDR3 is TGTGCCAGTAGTGCGCACAGGGGCCTGAACAATGAGCAGTTCTTC. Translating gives CASSAHRGLNNEQFF.